This T cell receptor (beta chain) was sequenced in a study of cytomegalovirus exposure and HLA in healthy donors. Study results and caveats: Reports described diagnosis of cytomegalovirus status by the classifier as highly specific and sensitive. The study put some 150 TCR beta chains on its list as cytomegalovirus-associated.

This CDR3 has 14 amino acids. CDR1 is ENHRY and CDR2 is SYGVKD in the germline V gene. Trimming at V came to 3 bases and at J to 1 base, leaving 3 bases not matched to a gene. A remark on this clone: No antigen is known for it.

The donors were part of the validation cohort of around 110 subjects. That cohort was separate from the first cohort, which comprised 666 subjects. This table comes from immunoSEQ multiplex PCR, and its TCRdb copy is limited to in-frame clones, with some not included. The sample includes over 200,000 clones, 80% to 95% seen only once; the top ten take approximately 3.1%. The chain is built from TRBV10-3 and TRBJ2-7, with 7 bases aligning to TRBD1. The sequenced sample consisted of PBMCs. This sequence was found in a woman aged 25 to 39 in good health and CMV-seronegative. In DNA form, the CDR3 reads TGTGCCATCAGTGACCCGGGACAGTCCTACGAGCAGTACTTC. Its translation is CAISDPGQSYEQYF.